This entry concerns a single TCR beta chain. Its target is not known. The sample comes from a study of cytomegalovirus exposure and HLA in healthy donors. Whole-study results and caveats: Later analysis found that TCR beta chains associated with HLA were more clonally expanded than other, equally common chains. Reported performance of the classifier showed diagnosis of cytomegalovirus status with high specificity and sensitivity. Rarity held for most TCR sequences, but there were some public TCRs that occurred in many donors.

Researchers ran the PCR with 60 Vbeta and 13 Jbeta primers. Sequenced by immunoSEQ multiplex PCR; TCRdb stores in-frame clones only, minus some. This sample yields 220,000 or so clones, of which approximately 82% are seen a single time; 3% to 4% belongs to the top ten. The ends lost 5 bases at V and 3 bases at J; junction bases unmatched: 14. This CDR3 is built from 17 residues. The germline V gene has CDR1 LNHDA and CDR2 SQIVND (reference sequence). The source is a male donor in good health and CMV-seronegative. Sequenced: PBMCs. The rearrangement links TRBV19 to TRBJ2-7, with 9 bases that match TRBD1. The CDR3 nucleotides read TGTGCCAGTAGTGTCTCCAGACCGGGACAGGGATTCTACGAGCAGTACTTC. Its protein is CASSVSRPGQGFYEQYF.